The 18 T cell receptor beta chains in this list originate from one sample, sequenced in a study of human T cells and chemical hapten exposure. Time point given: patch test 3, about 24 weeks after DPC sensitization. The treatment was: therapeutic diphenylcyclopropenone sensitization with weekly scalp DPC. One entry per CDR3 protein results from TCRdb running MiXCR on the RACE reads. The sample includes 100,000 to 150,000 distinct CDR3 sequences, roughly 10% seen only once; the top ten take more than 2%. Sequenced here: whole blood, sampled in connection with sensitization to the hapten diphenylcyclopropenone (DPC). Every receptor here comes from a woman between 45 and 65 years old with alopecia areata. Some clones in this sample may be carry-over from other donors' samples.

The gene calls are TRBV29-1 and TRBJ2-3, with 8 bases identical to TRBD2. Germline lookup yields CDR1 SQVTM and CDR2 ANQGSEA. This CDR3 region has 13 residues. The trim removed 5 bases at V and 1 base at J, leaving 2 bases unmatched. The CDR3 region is CSVQAGGTDTQYF. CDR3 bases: TGCAGCGTTCAAGCGGGGGGCACAGATACGCAGTATTTT.

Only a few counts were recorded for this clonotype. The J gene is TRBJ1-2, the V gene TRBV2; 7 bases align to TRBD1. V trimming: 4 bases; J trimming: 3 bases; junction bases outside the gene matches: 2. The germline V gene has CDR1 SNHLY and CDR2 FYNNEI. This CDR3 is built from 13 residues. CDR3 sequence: CASSAGGDYGYTF. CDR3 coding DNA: TGTGCCAGCAGTGCAGGGGGGGACTATGGCTACACCTTC. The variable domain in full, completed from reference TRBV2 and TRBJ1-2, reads EPEVTQTPSHQVTQMGQEVILRCVPISNHLYFYWYRQILGQKVEFLVSFYNNEISEKSEIFDDQFSVERPDGSNFTLKIRSTKLEDSAMYFCASSAGGDYGYTFGSGTRLTVV.

The CDR3 sequence is CASSYLAGGPVTGELFF. Here the CDR3 DNA reads TGTGCCAGCAGTTACTTAGCGGGAGGGCCGGTCACCGGGGAGCTGTTTTTT. This chain uses TRBV6-5 with TRBJ2-2; 11 bases map to TRBD2. CDR1 and CDR2 from the germline V gene are MNHEY and SVGAGI. V shed 1 base and J 4 bases; nucleotides not matched to a gene: 5. The CDR3 consists of 17 residues.

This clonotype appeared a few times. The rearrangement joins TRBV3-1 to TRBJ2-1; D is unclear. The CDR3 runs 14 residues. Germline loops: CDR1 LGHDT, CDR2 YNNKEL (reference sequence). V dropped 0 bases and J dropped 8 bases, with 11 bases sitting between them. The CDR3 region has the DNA TGTGCCAGCAGCCAAGATCTAAGATCCCATGAGCAGTTCTTC. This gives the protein CASSQDLRSHEQFF.

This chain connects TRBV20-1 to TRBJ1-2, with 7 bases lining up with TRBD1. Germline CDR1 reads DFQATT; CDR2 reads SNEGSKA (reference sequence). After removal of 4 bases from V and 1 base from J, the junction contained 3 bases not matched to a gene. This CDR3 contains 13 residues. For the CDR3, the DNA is TGCAGTGCTACCGGGACAGATAACTATGGCTACACCTTC. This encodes CSATGTDNYGYTF.

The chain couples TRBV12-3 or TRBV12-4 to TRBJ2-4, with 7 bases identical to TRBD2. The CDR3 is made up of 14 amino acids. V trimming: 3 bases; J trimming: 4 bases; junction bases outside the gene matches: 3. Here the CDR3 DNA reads TGTGCCAGCAGTTTTTGGGGGGGAAAAAACATTCAGTACTTC. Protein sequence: CASSFWGGKNIQYF.

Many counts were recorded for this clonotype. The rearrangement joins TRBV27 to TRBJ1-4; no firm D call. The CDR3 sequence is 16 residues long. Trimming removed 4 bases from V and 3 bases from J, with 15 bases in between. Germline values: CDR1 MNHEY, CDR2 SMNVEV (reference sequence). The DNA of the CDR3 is TGTGCCAGCAGTTCCCCCCGGTCAGGCCCTAATGAAAAACTGTTTTTT. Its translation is CASSSPRSGPNEKLFF.

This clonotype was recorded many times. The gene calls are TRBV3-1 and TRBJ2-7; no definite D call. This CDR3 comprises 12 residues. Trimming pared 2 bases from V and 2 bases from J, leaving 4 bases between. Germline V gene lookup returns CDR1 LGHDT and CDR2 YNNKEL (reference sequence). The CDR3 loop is CASSQTTYEQYF. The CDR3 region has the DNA TGTGCCAGCAGCCAAACAACCTACGAGCAGTACTTC.

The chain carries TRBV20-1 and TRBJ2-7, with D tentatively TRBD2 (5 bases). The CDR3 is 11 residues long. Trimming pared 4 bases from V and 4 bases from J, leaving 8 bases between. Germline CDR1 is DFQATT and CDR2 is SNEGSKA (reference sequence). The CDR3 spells CSATSRYEQYF. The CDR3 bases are TGCAGTGCTACTAGCAGATACGAGCAGTACTTC.

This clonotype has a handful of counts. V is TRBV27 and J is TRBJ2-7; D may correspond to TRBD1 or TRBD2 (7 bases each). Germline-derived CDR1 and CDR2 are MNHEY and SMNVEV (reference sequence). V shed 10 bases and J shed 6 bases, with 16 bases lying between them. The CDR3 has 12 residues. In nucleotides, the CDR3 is TGTGCCACAAGACAGGGAGGGAGCGAGCAGTACTTC. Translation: CATRQGGSEQYF.

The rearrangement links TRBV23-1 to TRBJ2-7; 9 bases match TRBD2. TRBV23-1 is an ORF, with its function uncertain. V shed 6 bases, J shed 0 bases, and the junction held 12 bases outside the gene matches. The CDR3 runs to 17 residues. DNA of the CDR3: TGCGCCAGCAGGGACAGAACTCTTAGCGGGAGCTCCTACGAGCAGTACTTC. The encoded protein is CASRDRTLSGSSYEQYF.

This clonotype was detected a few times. CDR3 sequence reads: CASSLERGGLAKNIQYF. CDR3 DNA: TGTGCCAGCAGCTTAGAGAGAGGGGGTCTCGCCAAAAACATTCAGTACTTC. The chain uses TRBV11-2 and TRBJ2-4; TRBD1 is a possible D gene (6 bases). The V end lost 0 bases, the J end lost 1 base, and 13 bases lay between the germline ends. The CDR3 sequence is 17 residues long. Per germline, CDR1 SGHAT and CDR2 FQNNGV.

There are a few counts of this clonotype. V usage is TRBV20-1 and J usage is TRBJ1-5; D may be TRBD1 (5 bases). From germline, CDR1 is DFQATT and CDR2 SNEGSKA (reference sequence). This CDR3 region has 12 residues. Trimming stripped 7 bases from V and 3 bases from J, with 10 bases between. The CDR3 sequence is CSVGRINQPQHF. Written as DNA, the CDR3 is TGCAGTGTGGGGCGGATCAATCAGCCCCAGCATTTT.

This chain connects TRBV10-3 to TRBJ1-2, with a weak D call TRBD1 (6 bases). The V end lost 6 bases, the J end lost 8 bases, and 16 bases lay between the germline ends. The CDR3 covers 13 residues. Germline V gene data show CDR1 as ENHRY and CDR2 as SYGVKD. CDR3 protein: CAIRELQGAGYTF. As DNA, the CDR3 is TGTGCCATCAGGGAACTACAGGGTGCGGGCTACACCTTC.

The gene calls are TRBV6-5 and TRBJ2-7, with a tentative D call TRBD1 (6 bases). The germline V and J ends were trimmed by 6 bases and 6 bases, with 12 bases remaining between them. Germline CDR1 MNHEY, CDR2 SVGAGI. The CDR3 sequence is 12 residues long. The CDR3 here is CASSLRGGEQYF. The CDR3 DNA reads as TGTGCCAGCAGCCTACGAGGGGGCGAGCAGTACTTC.

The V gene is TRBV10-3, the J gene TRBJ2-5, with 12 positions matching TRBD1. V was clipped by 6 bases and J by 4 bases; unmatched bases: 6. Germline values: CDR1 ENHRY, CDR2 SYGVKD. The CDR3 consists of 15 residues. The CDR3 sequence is CAISRDRGLLETQYF. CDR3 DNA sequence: TGTGCCATCAGCCGGGACAGGGGGCTTTTAGAGACCCAGTACTTC.

CDR3 nucleotide sequence: TGTGCCAGCAGCTTAGACCATCAGCCCCAGCATTTT. This translates into CASSLDHQPQHF. The chain links TRBV7-2 to TRBJ1-5, with unresolved D. V was cut by 1 base and J by 5 bases, with 3 bases left in between. The CDR3 runs 12 residues. The germline gives CDR1 SGHTA, CDR2 FQGNSA.

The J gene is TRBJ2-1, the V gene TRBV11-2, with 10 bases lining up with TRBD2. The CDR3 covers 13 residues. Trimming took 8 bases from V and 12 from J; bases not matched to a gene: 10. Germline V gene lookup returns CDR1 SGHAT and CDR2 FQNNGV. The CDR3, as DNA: TGTGCCAGCCGGGCTAGCGGGGGCCATCGGCAGTTCTTC. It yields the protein CASRASGGHRQFF.